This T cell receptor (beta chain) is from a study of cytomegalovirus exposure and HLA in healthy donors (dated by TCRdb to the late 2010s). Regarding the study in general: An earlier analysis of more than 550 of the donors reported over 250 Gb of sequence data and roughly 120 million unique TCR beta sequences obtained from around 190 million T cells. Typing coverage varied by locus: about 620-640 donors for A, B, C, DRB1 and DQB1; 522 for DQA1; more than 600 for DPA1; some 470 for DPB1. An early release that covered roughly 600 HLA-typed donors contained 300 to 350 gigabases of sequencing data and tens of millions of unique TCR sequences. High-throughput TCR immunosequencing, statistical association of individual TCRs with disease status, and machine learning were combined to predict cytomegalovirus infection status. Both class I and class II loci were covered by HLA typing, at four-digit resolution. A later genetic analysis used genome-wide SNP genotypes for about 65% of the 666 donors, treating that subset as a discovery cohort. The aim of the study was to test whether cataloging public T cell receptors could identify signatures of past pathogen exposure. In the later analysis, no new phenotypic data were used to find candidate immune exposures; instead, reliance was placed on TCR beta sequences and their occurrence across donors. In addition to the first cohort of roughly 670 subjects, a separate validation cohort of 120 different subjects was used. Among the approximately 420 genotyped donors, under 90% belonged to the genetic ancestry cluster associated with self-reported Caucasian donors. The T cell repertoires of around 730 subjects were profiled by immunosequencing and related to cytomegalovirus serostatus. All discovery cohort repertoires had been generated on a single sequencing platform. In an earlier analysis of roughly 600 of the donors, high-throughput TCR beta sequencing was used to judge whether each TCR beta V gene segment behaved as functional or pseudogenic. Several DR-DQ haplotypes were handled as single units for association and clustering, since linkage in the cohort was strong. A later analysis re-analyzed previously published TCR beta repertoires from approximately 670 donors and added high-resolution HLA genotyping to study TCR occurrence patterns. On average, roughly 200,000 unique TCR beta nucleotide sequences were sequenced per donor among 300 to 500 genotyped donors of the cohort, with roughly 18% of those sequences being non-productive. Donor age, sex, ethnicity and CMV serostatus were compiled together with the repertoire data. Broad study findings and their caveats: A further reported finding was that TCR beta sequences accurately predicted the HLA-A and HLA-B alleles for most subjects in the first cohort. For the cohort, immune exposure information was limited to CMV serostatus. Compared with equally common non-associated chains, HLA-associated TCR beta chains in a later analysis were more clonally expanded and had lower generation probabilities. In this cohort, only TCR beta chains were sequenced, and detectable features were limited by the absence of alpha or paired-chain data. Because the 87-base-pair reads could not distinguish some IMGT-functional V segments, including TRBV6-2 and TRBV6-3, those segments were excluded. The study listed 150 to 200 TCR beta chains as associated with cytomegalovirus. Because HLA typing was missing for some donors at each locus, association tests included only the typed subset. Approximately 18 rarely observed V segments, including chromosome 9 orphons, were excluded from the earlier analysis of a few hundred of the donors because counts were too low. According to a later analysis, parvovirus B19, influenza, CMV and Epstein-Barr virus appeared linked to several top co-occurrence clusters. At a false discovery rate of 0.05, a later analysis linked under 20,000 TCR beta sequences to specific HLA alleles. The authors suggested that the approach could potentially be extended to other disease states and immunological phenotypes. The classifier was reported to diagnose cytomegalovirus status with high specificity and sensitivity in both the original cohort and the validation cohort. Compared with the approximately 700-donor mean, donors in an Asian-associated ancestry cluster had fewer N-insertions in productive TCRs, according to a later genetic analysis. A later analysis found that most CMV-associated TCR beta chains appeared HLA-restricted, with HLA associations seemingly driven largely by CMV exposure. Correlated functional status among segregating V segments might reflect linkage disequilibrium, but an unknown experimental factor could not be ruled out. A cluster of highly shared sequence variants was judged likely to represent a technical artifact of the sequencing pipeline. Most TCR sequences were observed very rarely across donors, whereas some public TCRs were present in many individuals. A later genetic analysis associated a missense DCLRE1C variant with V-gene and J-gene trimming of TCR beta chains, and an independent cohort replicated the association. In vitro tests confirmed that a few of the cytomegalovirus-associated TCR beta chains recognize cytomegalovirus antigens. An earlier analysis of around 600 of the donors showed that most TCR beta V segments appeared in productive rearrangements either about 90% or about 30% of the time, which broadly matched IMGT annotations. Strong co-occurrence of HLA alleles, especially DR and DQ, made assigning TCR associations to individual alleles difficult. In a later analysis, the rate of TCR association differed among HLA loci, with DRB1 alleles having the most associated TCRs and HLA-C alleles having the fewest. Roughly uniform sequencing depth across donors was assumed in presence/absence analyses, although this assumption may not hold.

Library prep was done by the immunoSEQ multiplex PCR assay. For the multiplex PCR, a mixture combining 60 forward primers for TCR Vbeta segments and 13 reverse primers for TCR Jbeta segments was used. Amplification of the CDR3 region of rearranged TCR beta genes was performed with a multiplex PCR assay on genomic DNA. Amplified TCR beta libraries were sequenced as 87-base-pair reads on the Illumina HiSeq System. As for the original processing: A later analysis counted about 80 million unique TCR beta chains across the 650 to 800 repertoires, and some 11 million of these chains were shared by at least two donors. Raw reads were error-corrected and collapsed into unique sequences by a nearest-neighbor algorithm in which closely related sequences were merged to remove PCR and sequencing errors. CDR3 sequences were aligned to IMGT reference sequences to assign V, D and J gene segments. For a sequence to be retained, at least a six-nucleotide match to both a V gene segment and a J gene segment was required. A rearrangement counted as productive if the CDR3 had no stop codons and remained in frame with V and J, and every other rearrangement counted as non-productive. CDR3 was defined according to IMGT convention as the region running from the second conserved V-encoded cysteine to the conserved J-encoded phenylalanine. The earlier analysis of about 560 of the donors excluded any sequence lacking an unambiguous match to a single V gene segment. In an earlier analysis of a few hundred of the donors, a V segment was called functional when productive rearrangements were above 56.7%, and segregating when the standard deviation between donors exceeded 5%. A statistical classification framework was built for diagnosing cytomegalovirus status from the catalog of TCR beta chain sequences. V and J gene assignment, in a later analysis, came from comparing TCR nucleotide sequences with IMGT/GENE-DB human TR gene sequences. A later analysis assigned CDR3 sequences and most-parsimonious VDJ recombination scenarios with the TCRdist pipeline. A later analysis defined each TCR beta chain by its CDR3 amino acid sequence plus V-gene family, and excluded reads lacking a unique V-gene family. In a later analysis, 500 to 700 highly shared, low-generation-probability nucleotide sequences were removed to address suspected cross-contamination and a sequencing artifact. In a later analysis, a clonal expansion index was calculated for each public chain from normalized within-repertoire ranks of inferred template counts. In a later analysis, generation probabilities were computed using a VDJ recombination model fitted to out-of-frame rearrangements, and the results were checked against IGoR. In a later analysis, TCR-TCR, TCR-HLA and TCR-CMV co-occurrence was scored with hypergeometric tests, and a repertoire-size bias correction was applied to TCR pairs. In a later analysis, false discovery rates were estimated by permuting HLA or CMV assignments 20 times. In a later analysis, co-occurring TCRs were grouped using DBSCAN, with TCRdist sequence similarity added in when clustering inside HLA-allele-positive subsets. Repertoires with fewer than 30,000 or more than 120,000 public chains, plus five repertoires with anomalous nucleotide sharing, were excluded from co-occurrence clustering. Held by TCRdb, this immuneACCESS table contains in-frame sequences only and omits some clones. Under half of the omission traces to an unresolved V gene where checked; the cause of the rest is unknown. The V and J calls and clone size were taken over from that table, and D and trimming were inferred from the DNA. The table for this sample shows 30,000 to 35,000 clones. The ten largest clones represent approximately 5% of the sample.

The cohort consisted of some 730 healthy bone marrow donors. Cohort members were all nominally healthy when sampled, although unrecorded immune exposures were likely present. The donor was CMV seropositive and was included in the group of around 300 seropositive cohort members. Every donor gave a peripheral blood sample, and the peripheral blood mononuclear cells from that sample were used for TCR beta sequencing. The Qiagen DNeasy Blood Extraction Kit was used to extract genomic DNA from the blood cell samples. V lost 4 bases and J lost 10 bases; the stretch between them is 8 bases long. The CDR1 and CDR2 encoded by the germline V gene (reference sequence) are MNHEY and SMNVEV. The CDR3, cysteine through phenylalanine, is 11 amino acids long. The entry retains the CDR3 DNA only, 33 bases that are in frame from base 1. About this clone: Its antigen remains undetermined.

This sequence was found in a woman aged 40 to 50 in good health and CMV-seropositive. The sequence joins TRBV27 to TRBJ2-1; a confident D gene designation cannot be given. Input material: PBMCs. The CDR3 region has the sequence CASSSLREQFF. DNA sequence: TGTGCCAGCAGTTCCCTCAGGGAGCAGTTCTTC.